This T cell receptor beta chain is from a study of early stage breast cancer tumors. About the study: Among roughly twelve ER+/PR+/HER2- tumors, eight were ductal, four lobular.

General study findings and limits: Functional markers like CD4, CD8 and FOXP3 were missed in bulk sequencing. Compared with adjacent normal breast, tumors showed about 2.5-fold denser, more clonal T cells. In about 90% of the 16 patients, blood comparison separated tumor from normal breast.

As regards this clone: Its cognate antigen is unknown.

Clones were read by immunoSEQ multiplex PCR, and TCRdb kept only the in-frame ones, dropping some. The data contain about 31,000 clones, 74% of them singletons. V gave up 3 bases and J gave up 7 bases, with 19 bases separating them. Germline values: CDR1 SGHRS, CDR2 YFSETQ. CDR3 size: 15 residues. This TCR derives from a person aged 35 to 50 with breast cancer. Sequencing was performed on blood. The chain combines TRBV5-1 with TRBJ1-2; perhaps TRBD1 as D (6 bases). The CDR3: CASSSGRGGGSGYTF. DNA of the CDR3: TGCGCCAGCAGCTCTGGACGGGGGGGCGGGAGTGGCTACACCTTC.